The clone carrying this T cell receptor beta chain showed up many times. The data were obtained in a study of blood T cells in healthy people across ages. Study-wide background: Template switching captured about one barcoded beta molecule per two T cells.

A J-beta primer mix and a sample-barcoded 5' primer were used in a second PCR of about 6 to 12 cycles. Each cDNA molecule, via a template-switch adaptor with 12 random nucleotides, was tagged. TCRdb reanalysed the 5' RACE reads using MiXCR and keeps one entry per CDR3 protein. The table lists some 1.6 million distinct CDR3 sequences, about 31% of them singletons. Those donating, healthy Caucasian individuals from Russia, were aged about 6 to 95. Germline-derived CDR1 and CDR2 are MNHEY and SVGEGT. Deletions cut 3 bases from V and 5 bases from J, with 5 bases between. The CDR3 is 12 residues long. Sequenced: blood. The receptor's source is a woman aged 25 to 45 in good health. This chain joins TRBV6-2 or TRBV6-3 and TRBJ2-1, with no clear D. DNA of the CDR3: TGTGCCAGCAGTTATGGAGACAATGAGCAGTTCTTC. Encoded protein: CASSYGDNEQFF.